This TCR beta chain derives from a study of PD-L1 blockade in urothelial cancer. About the research overall: Patients initiated atezolizumab at some point between 2014 and 2015 at 1,200 mg intravenously every 3 weeks. A median around 140,000 T cells were found in blood samples.

Disease in patients was locally advanced or metastatic urothelial carcinoma. CDR3 size: 16 residues. In germline, CDR1 is SGHRS, CDR2 YFSETQ. J was trimmed by 3 bases and V by 4 bases; bases with no gene match: 9. Remarks on this clone: The antigen is not known.

Using immunoSEQ multiplex PCR, the repertoire was profiled, and TCRdb retains in-frame clones only, with some absent. The data contain about 80,000 clones, roughly 87% of them seen just once; the ten biggest clones take up over 5%. Study observations and caveats: Clones that were tumor-associated expanded more in the blood of durable-benefit patients at 3 weeks.

This chain links TRBV5-1 with TRBJ1-1, with 10 bases aligning to TRBD1. The sequence was obtained from a woman in her 70s with urothelial cancer. The sequencing here drew on PBMCs, taken around atezolizumab (anti-PD-L1) treatment. The CDR3 reads CASSLTGQGMYTEAFF. The CDR3, as DNA: TGCGCCAGCAGCCTGACGGGACAGGGGATGTACACTGAAGCTTTCTTT.